Listed here are 30 T cell receptor beta chains from one sample, sequenced in a study of blood T cells in healthy people across ages. Primers used in a second PCR of roughly 6 to 11 cycles were a sample-barcoded 5' primer and a J-beta primer mix. TCRdb redid the calling of the 5' RACE reads with MiXCR, one entry per CDR3 protein. Of 600,000 to 800,000 distinct CDR3 sequences listed, about 51% are singletons. The sequencing input was blood. All receptors derive from a woman older than 75 in good health.

As for this clonotype: This may arise from a read error, as a much more abundant clone is one base away. The V gene is TRBV15, the J gene TRBJ2-1; 7 bases align to TRBD1. Matching the DNA end better, TRBJ2-7 makes the J call doubtful. In germline, CDR1 is LNHNV, CDR2 YYDKDF (reference sequence). The CDR3 runs 15 residues. This CDR3 reads CATSVDRSSYNEQYF. The DNA for the CDR3 is TGTGCCACCAGCGTGGACAGGAGCTCCTACAATGAGCAGTACTTC.

The J gene is TRBJ1-5, the V gene TRBV9, with D unresolved. The CDR3 extends over 14 amino acids. CDR1 and CDR2 from the germline V gene are SGDLS and YYNGEE. With 0 bases removed from V and 5 bases from J, the gap between germline ends came to 9 bases. The CDR3 DNA follows: TGTGCCAGCAGCGTAGGGGCGGATGATCAGCCCCAGCATTTT. It translates to CASSVGADDQPQHF.

The V gene is TRBV6-1, the J gene TRBJ2-3; D remains unclear. The CDR3 covers 12 residues. The germline CDR1 and CDR2 sequences are MNHNS and SASEGT. V lost 0 bases to trimming and J lost 12 bases, with 10 bases between them. The CDR3 reads CASSEARQAQYF. Here the CDR3 DNA reads TGTGCCAGCAGTGAAGCGCGGCAGGCTCAGTATTTT.

The sample holds many counts of this clonotype. The chain has TRBV5-5 and TRBJ2-3, with unresolved D. V lost 2 bases to trimming and J lost 2 bases, with 12 bases between them. The length of the CDR3 is 15 residues. Germline values: CDR1 SGHKS, CDR2 YYEKEE (reference sequence). Here the CDR3 reads CASSFGGALTDTQYF. For the CDR3, the DNA is TGTGCCAGCAGCTTTGGCGGAGCCCTCACAGATACGCAGTATTTT. Together with reference TRBV5-5 and TRBJ2-3, the CDR3 gives the full variable domain: DAGVTQSPTHLIKTRGQQVTLRCSPISGHKSVSWYQQVLGQGPQFIFQYYEKEERGRGNFPDRFSARQFPNYSSELNVNALLLGDSALYLCASSFGGALTDTQYFGPGTRLTVL.

This clonotype was seen a few times. V gene TRBV28 combines with J gene TRBJ2-2, with D tentatively TRBD2 (6 bases). Per germline, CDR1 MDHEN and CDR2 SYDVKM. The CDR3 loop spans 15 amino acids. The V gene lost 5 bases and the J gene lost 4 bases, with 14 bases spanning the gap. The CDR3 sequence is CASSPARESTGELFF. DNA for the CDR3: TGTGCCAGCAGTCCGGCCCGGGAGTCCACCGGGGAGCTGTTTTTT.

The CDR3 DNA reads as TGCAGCGTTGAAGCCTACACGGGGGGACAGGGGAAATCTGGCTACACCTTC. Protein product: CSVEAYTGGQGKSGYTF. The chain has TRBV29-1 and TRBJ1-2; TRBD1 aligns across 10 bases. Unmatched junction bases numbered 15, after V lost 1 base and J lost 7 bases. Germline loops: CDR1 SQVTM, CDR2 ANQGSEA. There are 17 residues in the CDR3.

This clonotype was seen more than once but under ten times. The CDR3 coding sequence is TGTGCCAGCAGCGTCCGACTAGCGGAGGGGAATGAGCAGTTCTTC. It is translated as CASSVRLAEGNEQFF. The chain is built from TRBV11-2 and TRBJ2-1, with 9 bases lining up with TRBD2. The CDR3 consists of 15 residues. Germline V CDR1 and CDR2: SGHAT, FQNNGV. V shed 5 bases, J shed 7 bases, and the junction held 9 bases outside the gene matches.

This clonotype was detected ten times or more. The chain couples TRBV11-3 to TRBJ2-1; possible D gene TRBD2, 6 bases. Germline V lookup: CDR1 SGHNT, CDR2 YENEEA. The germline V and J ends were trimmed by 3 bases and 4 bases, with 13 bases remaining between them. The length of the CDR3 is 15 residues. CDR3 sequence: CASSFGGTQYNEQFF. In DNA form, the CDR3 reads TGTGCCAGCAGCTTTGGCGGGACTCAGTACAATGAGCAGTTCTTC.

This clonotype was observed a few times. This may come from a read error, since a much larger clone is one base off. The chain uses TRBV14 and TRBJ2-3, with 7 bases identical to TRBD1. This CDR3 is 16 amino acids long. V was pared by 0 bases and J by 2 bases, with 5 bases of the junction left unmatched. Germline CDR1 SGHDN, CDR2 FVKESK. CDR3 bases: TGTGCCAGCAGCCAAGAAGGGGACAGCCTCACAGATACGCAGTATTTT. Translation gives CASSQEGDSLTDTQYF.

The CDR3 DNA is TGTGCCAGCTCACCAGGATCAGGAACTAGTACCTACGAGCAGTACTTC. This translates into CASSPGSGTSTYEQYF. The genes are TRBV18 and TRBJ2-4; TRBD2 might be the D (5 bases). The closer fit of TRBJ2-7 to the DNA end suggests the J call may be wrong. The CDR3 has 16 amino acids. The germline V gene has CDR1 KGHSH and CDR2 LQKENI.

Details on this clonotype: A junction boundary mismatches the germline segment, possibly from a read error. As DNA, the CDR3 is TGTGCCAACAGCCAAGCGGACAGGGTCGAAAACATTCAGTACTTC. This gives the protein CANSQADRVENIQYF. The rearrangement uses TRBV3-1 and TRBJ2-4, with 8 bases fitting TRBD1. Germline values: CDR1 LGHDT, CDR2 YNNKEL (reference sequence). The length of the CDR3 is 15 residues.

The genes are TRBV6-6 and TRBJ2-5; possibly TRBD2 for D (6 bases). Germline CDR1 is MNHNY and CDR2 is SVGAGI (reference sequence). The CDR3 has 15 residues. The ends were cut back, 6 bases at V and 4 bases at J, with 18 bases in the middle. The CDR3 DNA sequence: TGTGCCAGCAGCTGGGGGGTAGGAACGACAGAGACCCAGTACTTC. Translating gives CASSWGVGTTETQYF.

Comment on this clonotype: At one end, the junction sequence differs from germline, possibly due to a read error. The chain recombines TRBV28 with TRBJ2-1; 8 bases line up with TRBD1. This CDR3 has 16 residues. CDR1 and CDR2 from the germline V gene are MDHEN and SYDVKM. CDR3 nucleotide sequence: TGTACCAGCAGCCTACCGGGACAGGTGTTCCCCCATGAGCAGTTCTTC. Translating it yields CTSSLPGQVFPHEQFF.

This clonotype occurred many times. The rearrangement joins TRBV12-3 or TRBV12-4 to TRBJ2-1; tentatively, D is TRBD1 or TRBD2 (5 bases each). The CDR3 loop spans 14 amino acids. Trimming removed 6 bases at V and 3 bases at J, with 12 bases between. CDR3 coding DNA: TGTGCCAGCAGGAGGGGTTTTTACTACAATGAGCAGTTCTTC. Translating gives CASRRGFYYNEQFF.

This clonotype was counted once. The chain employs TRBV29-1 and TRBJ2-7; 7 positions match TRBD1. The length of the CDR3 is 14 residues. The ends lost 3 bases at V and 5 bases at J; junction bases unmatched: 10. Germline V gene sequence: CDR1 SQVTM, CDR2 ANQGSEA. The CDR3 loop is CSVDKDRSVNEQYF. The CDR3, as DNA: TGCAGCGTTGATAAGGACAGGAGTGTCAACGAGCAGTACTTC.

A few counts support this clonotype. V is TRBV20-1 and J is TRBJ2-3; D might be TRBD1 or TRBD2, each matching 5 bases. V was pared by 1 base and J by 4 bases, with 18 bases between. The CDR3 has 16 amino acids. The germline V gene encodes CDR1 DFQATT and CDR2 SNEGSKA (reference sequence). This CDR3 is CSARGPAPRGADTQYF. The CDR3 nucleotides read TGCAGTGCTAGAGGTCCCGCCCCCCGAGGGGCAGATACGCAGTATTTT.

The J gene is TRBJ2-3, the V gene TRBV27; D might be TRBD2 (6 bases). This CDR3 region has 13 residues. Germline CDR1 MNHEY, CDR2 SMNVEV (reference sequence). V gave up 5 bases and J gave up 8 bases, with 14 bases separating them. This CDR3 reads CASSKTPGVTQYF. The CDR3 coding sequence is TGTGCCAGCAGTAAAACACCGGGAGTTACGCAGTATTTT.

The sample holds one count of this clonotype. Possible read error: a much larger clone is one base away. V usage is TRBV27 and J usage is TRBJ2-5; 10 nucleotides match TRBD2. The end of the DNA aligns better with TRBJ2-7, so the J call may be wrong. Germline assignment: CDR1 MNHEY and CDR2 SMNVEV (reference sequence). CDR3 size: 15 residues. For the CDR3, the DNA is TGTGCCAGCAGTTTACTAGCGGGAGATTTGGGCGAGCAGTACTTC. Translation: CASSLLAGDLGEQYF.

V usage is TRBV12-3 or TRBV12-4 and J usage is TRBJ2-5; no reliable D call. V was shortened by 6 bases and J by 10 bases, with 15 bases between the two germline ends. The CDR3 has 12 amino acids. CDR3 region: CASSSTVLYQYF. The DNA for the CDR3 is TGTGCCAGCAGCTCGACCGTGTTGTACCAGTACTTC.

This clonotype was seen a few times. The chain carries TRBV5-1 and TRBJ2-2, with unresolved D. Germline-derived CDR1 and CDR2 are SGHRS and YFSETQ. Trimming pared 5 bases from V and 1 base from J, leaving 9 bases between. The CDR3 sequence is 14 residues long. Written as DNA, the CDR3 is TGCGCCAGCAGTGAAGGGATGAACACCGGGGAGCTGTTTTTT. Translating gives CASSEGMNTGELFF.

Turning to this clonotype: It may be a read error: a sequence one base away is much more abundant. J is TRBJ2-5 and V is TRBV5-1; 10 bases line up with TRBD2. Germline loops: CDR1 SGHRS, CDR2 YFSETQ. This CDR3 has 14 residues. This CDR3 reads CASNIAGGQNEQNF. The DNA for the CDR3 is TGCGCCAGCAATATAGCGGGAGGTCAAAACGAGCAGAACTTC.

J is TRBJ1-2 and V is TRBV18; no definite D call. The CDR3 is 15 residues long. V lost 2 bases and J 2 bases, leaving 12 bases between the germline ends. CDR1 and CDR2 from the germline V gene are KGHSH and LQKENI. The CDR3 reads CASSPTAGQNYGYTF. The CDR3 coding sequence is TGTGCCAGCTCACCAACCGCTGGGCAGAACTATGGCTACACCTTC. Filled out from reference TRBV18 and TRBJ1-2, the complete variable domain reads NAGVMQNPRHLVRRRGQEARLRCSPMKGHSHVYWYRQLPEEGLKFMVYLQKENIIDESGMPKERFSAEFPKEGPSILRIQQVVRGDSAAYFCASSPTAGQNYGYTFGSGTRLTVV.

This chain uses TRBV29-1 with TRBJ2-7; 9 bases fit TRBD2. The CDR3 totals 15 residues. Per the germline V gene, CDR1 is SQVTM and CDR2 is ANQGSEA. V shed 4 bases, J shed 3 bases, and the junction held 10 bases outside the gene matches. CDR3 sequence (DNA): TGCAGCGTTGTTGGCCAAGCGGGGGGAATCTACGAGCAGTACTTC. Amino acid sequence: CSVVGQAGGIYEQYF.

This clonotype was counted once. The J gene is TRBJ2-7, the V gene TRBV20-1, with D tentatively TRBD2 (7 bases). CDR3 size: 13 residues. Germline V gives CDR1 DFQATT, CDR2 SNEGSKA (reference sequence). The CDR3 region is CSALTGTNGEQYF. The CDR3 DNA sequence: TGCAGCGCCCTAACAGGGACTAATGGCGAGCAGTACTTC.

The chain links TRBV29-1 to TRBJ2-1; 10 nucleotides align to TRBD2. The CDR3 consists of 14 residues. CDR1 SQVTM and CDR2 ANQGSEA come from the germline V gene. V lost 6 bases and J lost 3; bases outside the gene matches: 5. CDR3 sequence (DNA): TGCAGCGTGGCGGGGACTAGCGTCTACAATGAGCAGTTCTTC. Residues: CSVAGTSVYNEQFF.

The chain employs TRBV6-2 or TRBV6-3 and TRBJ2-1; no firm D call. Trimming shortened V by 5 bases and J by 10 bases, and 9 bases separated the two germline ends. The length of the CDR3 is 11 residues. CDR1 and CDR2 from the germline V gene are MNHEY and SVGEGT. CDR3: CASSPPPEQFF. Written as DNA, the CDR3 is TGTGCCAGCAGTCCCCCCCCGGAGCAGTTCTTC.

The table lists this clonotype with a few counts. J is TRBJ2-2 and V is TRBV25-1, with TRBD1 as a possible D gene (5 bases). V was pared by 3 bases and J by 6 bases, with 14 bases between. The CDR3 is made up of 15 amino acids. Germline assignment: CDR1 MGHDK and CDR2 SYGVNS. The CDR3 loop reads CASSDAGKVAGELFF. Written as DNA, the CDR3 is TGTGCCAGCAGTGACGCAGGGAAGGTAGCCGGGGAGCTGTTTTTT.

The chain links TRBV15 to TRBJ1-5; the match to TRBD1 covers 9 bases. This CDR3 has 15 residues. CDR1 and CDR2 from the germline V gene are LNHNV and YYDKDF (reference sequence). The junction had 6 bases not matched to a gene; V was cut back by 4 bases and J by 5 bases. CDR3: CATSKPGQGDQPQHF. The CDR3, as DNA: TGTGCCACCAGCAAACCGGGACAGGGTGATCAGCCCCAGCATTTT.

The chain carries TRBV6-5 and TRBJ2-5; 9 bases are a match to TRBD2. CDR3 length equals 14 residues. The V segment lost 7 bases and the J segment 4 bases; nucleotides outside the gene matches: 7. CDR1 MNHEY and CDR2 SVGAGI come from the germline V gene. The CDR3 reads CASTLAGAGETQYF. In DNA, the CDR3 is TGTGCCAGCACTTTAGCGGGAGCGGGAGAGACCCAGTACTTC.

J is TRBJ2-3 and V is TRBV29-1; no definite D call. Per germline, CDR1 SQVTM and CDR2 ANQGSEA. This CDR3 is built from 15 residues. The V end was cut by 4 bases, the J end by 1 base, with 15 bases between. This CDR3 reads CSVGPTGGGTDTQYF. In DNA, the CDR3 is TGCAGCGTTGGACCCACGGGTGGAGGCACAGATACGCAGTATTTT.